This T cell receptor beta chain was observed in a study of tumor and adjacent non-tumor tissue in lung cancer. As to this clonotype: Its target is unknown. Germline and junction disagree at one end, which may indicate a read error.

Three rounds of nested PCR, following a modified ARM-PCR protocol, produced the TCRbeta library. TCRdb itself ran the multiplex PCR reads through MiXCR, one entry per CDR3 protein. This sample carries about 86,000 distinct CDR3 sequences, under 80% of them seen once, and the ten largest clones take 21%. The template was RNA from unsorted bulk tissue. The normal lung tissue was taken more than 3 cm from the tumor edge. Study-level findings and limits: Compared with tumor, normal lung showed significantly lower TCR diversity.

Germline V gene data show CDR1 as MGHRA and CDR2 as YSYEKL. The CDR3 sequence is 14 residues long. This clonotype was sampled from a woman aged 45-59 years with non-small cell lung cancer. The specimen was distant non-tumor lung tissue. V usage is TRBV4-1 and J usage is TRBJ1-1; tentatively, D is TRBD1 (6 bases). CDR3 DNA: TGCGCCAGCAGCCACCGCACAGGGATCACTGAAGCCTCCTTT. Its translation is CASSHRTGITEASF.